This paragraph reports one T cell receptor (beta chain). Its specificity is not known. The data were obtained in a study of a mutant IDH1 vaccine in newly diagnosed glioma. Study-level background: Most patients had radiochemotherapy with temozolomide before enrollment; others had one alone.

As for time point: week 35, safety follow-up. Doses comprised 300 ug of mutant IDH1 20-mer peptide each, plus topical imiquimod. V lost 1 base to trimming and J lost 3 bases; unmatched junction nucleotides: 4. There are 15 residues in the CDR3. CDR1 is SGHNT and CDR2 is YENEEA in the germline V gene. Method: immunoSEQ multiplex PCR; TCRdb's copy keeps in-frame clones and lacks some. The sample holds around 54,000 clones, approximately 87% seen once. The receptor was isolated from a middle-aged man with glioma. The rearrangement uses TRBV11-3 and TRBJ2-7; 9 bases are a match to TRBD2. Sequences were derived from PBMCs, sampled from a glioma patient whose treatment included an IDH1 peptide vaccine. The CDR3 sequence is CASSLGASGIYEQYF. In DNA form, the CDR3 reads TGTGCCAGCAGCTTAGGTGCTAGCGGGATCTACGAGCAGTACTTC.